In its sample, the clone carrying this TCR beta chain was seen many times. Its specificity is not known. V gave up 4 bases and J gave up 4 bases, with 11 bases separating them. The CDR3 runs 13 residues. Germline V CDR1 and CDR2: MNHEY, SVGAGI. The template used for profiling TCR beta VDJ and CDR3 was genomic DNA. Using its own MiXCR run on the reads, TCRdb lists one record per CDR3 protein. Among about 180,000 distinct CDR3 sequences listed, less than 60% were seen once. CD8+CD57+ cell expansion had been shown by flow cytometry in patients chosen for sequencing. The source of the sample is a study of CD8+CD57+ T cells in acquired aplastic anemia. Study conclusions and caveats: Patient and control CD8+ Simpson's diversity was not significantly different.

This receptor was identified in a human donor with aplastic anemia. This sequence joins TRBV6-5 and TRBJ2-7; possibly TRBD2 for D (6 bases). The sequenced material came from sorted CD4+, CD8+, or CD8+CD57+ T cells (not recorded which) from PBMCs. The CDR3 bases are TGTGCCAGCAGTTCGGGGGAGCCATACGAGCAGTACTTC. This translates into CASSSGEPYEQYF.